One sample yielded the 3 T cell receptor beta chains listed below, sequenced in a study of blood T cell repertoires in COVID-19. Sequencing was performed with immunoSEQ multiplex PCR; in TCRdb, only in-frame clones are kept and a portion is missing. The sample lists around 46,000 clones; roughly 88% were seen once. The sample consisted of peripheral blood. The receptor set was obtained from a human donor in a cohort sampled during active COVID-19.

This chain joins TRBV10-3 and TRBJ2-1; TRBD2 agrees at 9 bases. Per germline, CDR1 ENHRY and CDR2 SYGVKD. The CDR3 has 17 residues. V was pared by 2 bases and J by 6 bases, with 11 bases of the junction left unmatched. The CDR3 is CAISEPPGLATGNEQFF. In DNA form, the CDR3 reads TGTGCCATCAGTGAGCCGCCCGGACTAGCGACCGGCAATGAGCAGTTCTTC.

The V call is TRBV7-9, the J call TRBJ2-6; a weak D match, TRBD2 (5 bases). The CDR3 length is 18 residues. Trimming shortened V by 5 bases and J by 0 bases, and 17 bases separated the two germline ends. Germline CDR1 and CDR2: SEHNR and FQNEAQ (reference sequence). Here the CDR3 reads CASSPAAGTLSGANVLTF. CDR3 in DNA: TGTGCCAGCAGCCCCGCGGCGGGTACCCTCTCTGGGGCCAACGTCCTGACTTTC.

This clone was detected only a few times. The chain couples TRBV6-6 to TRBJ1-2; no clear D. With 4 bases removed from V and 8 bases from J, the gap between germline ends came to 14 bases. The CDR3 sequence is 13 residues long. Germline loops: CDR1 MNHNY, CDR2 SVGAGI (reference sequence). The CDR3 reads CASSSTVTRGYTF. In DNA, the CDR3 is TGTGCCAGCAGTTCCACGGTCACGAGGGGCTACACCTTC.